These T cell receptor beta chains were read from a single sample in a study of identical twins. TCRdb ran MiXCR on the 5' RACE reads and lists one entry per CDR3 protein. The sample holds some 900,000 distinct CDR3 sequences; 9% to 15% are singletons and the top ten take about 1.5%. This same sample was also taken into another study, of yellow fever vaccine responses in identical twins.

The sample was PBMCs. The source is a woman aged 18-29 years in good health. Each CDR3 is given with its conserved first and last residue. A D gene is named only where the DNA matches it firmly. Clone size is stated in some rows and not others, as once, few, many or a class when expanded.

.,many,TRBJ2-1,TRBV5-1,TGCGCCAGCAGCTTGGGGGCTGGCGCAGGCGAGCAGTTCTTC,CASSLGAGAGEQFF
.,many,TRBJ1-1,TRBV18,TGTGCCAGCTCACCCGGGTCCCAGAACACTGAAGCTTTCTTT,CASSPGSQNTEAFF
.,.,TRBJ2-1,TRBV20-1,TGCAGTGGAAAACCTTTTGGTCAGGGCGGGGAGCAGTTCTTC,CSGKPFGQGGEQFF
TRBD2,many,TRBJ2-2,TRBV3-1,TGTGCCAGCAGCCAGACTAGCGGGGGCGCGAACACCGGGGAGCTGTTTTTT,CASSQTSGGANTGELFF
TRBD2,.,TRBJ2-2,TRBV3-1,TGTGCCAGCAGCCTGCGGACTAGCGTCGCCGGGGAGCTGTTTTTT,CASSLRTSVAGELFF
TRBD2,.,TRBJ2-3,TRBV5-1,TGCGCCAGCAGCTCGGGGGGGACGGCCGCCACAGATACGCAGTATTTT,CASSSGGTAATDTQYF
TRBD2,.,TRBJ2-7,TRBV5-1,TGCGCCAGCAGCCTTTCCGCCGGGACTAGCCCGTTCCCTGGAGTTGACGAGCAGTACTTC,CASSLSAGTSPFPGVDEQYF
.,.,TRBJ2-1,TRBV19,TGTGCCAGTAGTATAGTCCTCCAGATTCGCTACAATGAGCAGTTCTTC,CASSIVLQIRYNEQFF
.,few,TRBJ2-3,TRBV5-1,TGCGCCAGCAGTCCAGATCAAAGCACAGATACGCAGTATTTT,CASSPDQSTDTQYF
.,few,TRBJ2-5,TRBV20-1,TGCAGTGCTATTCCCAGGGCAGGGCAAGAGACCCAGTACTTC,CSAIPRAGQETQYF
.,.,TRBJ1-2,TRBV20-1,TGCAGTGCCCAGGGTAGCCCCACTACTAACTATGGCTACACCTTC,CSAQGSPTTNYGYTF
.,.,TRBJ1-5,TRBV12-3/TRBV12-4,TGTGCCAGCAGTAAAAATGGCCAGCCCCAGCATTTT,CASSKNGQPQHF
.,once,TRBJ2-3,TRBV4-1,TGCGCCAGCAGCCAAGGTTGGGGGGGACAAGTTGTTACAGATACGCAGTATTTT,CASSQGWGGQVVTDTQYF
TRBD1,few,TRBJ1-2,TRBV29-1,TGCAGCGTTGAGGTGGACAGGGGGCGCAATGGCTACACCTTC,CSVEVDRGRNGYTF
TRBD1,.,TRBJ2-1,TRBV4-1,TGCGCCAGCAGCCAGACTTCACCCGACAGGGCCTACAATGAGCAGTTCTTC,CASSQTSPDRAYNEQFF
.,few,TRBJ1-6,TRBV20-1,TGCAGTGCTAGAGGTGAAACTAATTCACCCCTCCACTTT,CSARGETNSPLHF
.,.,TRBJ2-5,TRBV11-2,TGTGCCAGCAGCTTTACAGGGTTACAGCAAGAGACCCAGTACTTC,CASSFTGLQQETQYF